The T cell receptor (beta chain) described here comes from a study of OX40 agonist ivuxolimab in advanced cancers. Study findings and constraints: At 0.1 to 3.0 mg/kg and by week 6, CD4+ and CD8+ T cells in the blood had expanded clonally. Certain nonresponders likewise exhibited a low normalized T-cell clonal expansion. Mean expanded clone counts were higher in CD8+ than CD4+ T cells.

Enrollment shut out patients with autoimmune disease history or systemic immunosuppression. This table comes from immunoSEQ multiplex PCR, and its TCRdb copy is limited to in-frame clones, with some not included. The sample contains about 68,000 clones, around 90% of which appear only once. Worth noting for this clone: The antigen is unknown.

Between the trimmed V and J ends, which lost 5 bases and 1 base, there was a span of 9 bases. The length of the CDR3 is 15 residues. CDR1 and CDR2 (germline): LNHDA, SQIVND (reference sequence). The chain links TRBV19 to TRBJ2-6; tentative D call: TRBD2 (5 bases). Sequenced material: CD4+ or CD8+ T cells sorted from blood, taken in a trial of the OX40 agonist ivuxolimab. This clonotype was sampled from an adult with an advanced solid tumor such as melanoma, head and neck, liver or kidney cancer. The CDR3 sequence is CASSSWESGANVLTF. CDR3 coding DNA: TGTGCCAGTAGTTCTTGGGAGTCTGGGGCCAACGTCCTGACTTTC.